The entry that follows covers one TCR beta chain sequence. The antigen is not known. The sequence runs out 3 residues before the end of the CDR3; the remainder is reconstructed from the germline J gene. Germline-derived CDR1 and CDR2 are MNHNS and SASEGT. V was pared by 2 bases and J by 6 bases, with 10 bases between. The CDR3 runs to 13 residues. This sample is part of a study of T cells in women clearing cervical HPV infection. Study details: For cases, blood was sampled a median around 150 days after lesion detection, interquartile range roughly 80 to 220 days.

This table comes from immunoSEQ multiplex PCR, and its TCRdb copy is limited to in-frame clones, with some not included. The sample's table shows fewer than 35,000 clones. Study observations and caveats: CIN3+ cases had significantly higher TCR repertoire richness than controls, but evenness did not differ. Cases and controls were distinguished at AUC about 0.86 by richness and V genes. Effector/memory and HPV-specific T cells were not isolated, and association timing is unknown.

The sequence was collected from a woman between 18 and 70 years old with a cervical HPV16 infection that either progressed to CIN3+ or cleared (not recorded which). The gene calls are TRBV6-1 and TRBJ1-2; D is unresolved. Sequencing input: blood buffy coat. The sequenced CDR3 bases are TGTGCCAGCAGTGAAAAGGCACCAGATGGC. This translates into CASSEKAPDG. The complete CDR3 sequence is CASSEKAPDGYTF.